The clone carrying this T cell receptor beta chain was counted only a few times. This record belongs to a study of shared clonotypes between healthy human individuals. Evenly divided among several immunoSEQ plates was the genomic DNA of each subset. The repertoire was sequenced with immunoSEQ multiplex PCR; TCRdb's copy has only in-frame clones and lacks some. The sample includes about 470,000 clones, 79% of them seen just once. CDR1 and CDR2 (germline): SGHVS, FQNEAQ. Trimming removed 5 bases at V and 7 bases at J, with 15 bases between. This CDR3 is built from 14 residues. Sequencing used PBMCs. The gene calls are TRBV7-8 and TRBJ1-5, with D unresolved. The origin of this receptor is a middle-aged woman in good health. Some clones in this sample may be carry-over from other donors' samples. The CDR3 loop reads CASSARRGDQPQHF. The CDR3 DNA reads as TGTGCCAGCAGCGCGCGGCGGGGTGACCAGCCCCAGCATTTT.